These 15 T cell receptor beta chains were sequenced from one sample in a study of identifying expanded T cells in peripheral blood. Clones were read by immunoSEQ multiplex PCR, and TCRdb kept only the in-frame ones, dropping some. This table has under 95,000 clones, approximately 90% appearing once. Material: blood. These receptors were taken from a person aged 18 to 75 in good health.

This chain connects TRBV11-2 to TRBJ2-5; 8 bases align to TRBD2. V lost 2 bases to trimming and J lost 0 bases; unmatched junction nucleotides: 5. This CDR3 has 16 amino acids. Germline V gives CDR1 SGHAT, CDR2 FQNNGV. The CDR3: CASSLLGGGYQETQYF. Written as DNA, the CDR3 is TGTGCCAGCAGCTTACTTGGCGGGGGGTACCAAGAGACCCAGTACTTC.

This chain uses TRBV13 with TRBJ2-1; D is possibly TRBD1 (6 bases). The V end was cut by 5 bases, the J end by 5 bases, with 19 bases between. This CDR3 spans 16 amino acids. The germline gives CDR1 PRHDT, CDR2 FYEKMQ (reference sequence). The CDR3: CASSPRQGPFNNEQFF. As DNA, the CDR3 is TGTGCCAGCAGCCCCCGGCAGGGGCCGTTTAACAATGAGCAGTTCTTC.

DNA for the CDR3: TGTGCCAGCAGCCGGGAGCGATTTTACGAGCAGTACTTC. This translates into CASSRERFYEQYF. The genes are TRBV6-1 and TRBJ2-7; D might be TRBD2 (6 bases). Trimming removed 6 bases from V and 4 bases from J, with 13 bases in between. CDR1 MNHNS and CDR2 SASEGT come from the germline V gene. The CDR3 spans 13 residues.

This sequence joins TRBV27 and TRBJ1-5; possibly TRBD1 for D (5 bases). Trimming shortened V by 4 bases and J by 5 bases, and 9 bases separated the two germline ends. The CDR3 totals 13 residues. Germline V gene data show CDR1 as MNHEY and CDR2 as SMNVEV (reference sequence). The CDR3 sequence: CASSSTRDQPQHF. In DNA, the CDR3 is TGTGCCAGCAGTTCCACCAGGGATCAGCCCCAGCATTTT.

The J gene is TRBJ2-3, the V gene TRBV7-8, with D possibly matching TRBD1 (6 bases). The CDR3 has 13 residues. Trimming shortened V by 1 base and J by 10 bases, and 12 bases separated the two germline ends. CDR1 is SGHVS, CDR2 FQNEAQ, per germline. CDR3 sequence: CASSLDGAGAQYF. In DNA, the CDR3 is TGTGCCAGCAGCTTAGACGGGGCAGGGGCGCAGTATTTT.

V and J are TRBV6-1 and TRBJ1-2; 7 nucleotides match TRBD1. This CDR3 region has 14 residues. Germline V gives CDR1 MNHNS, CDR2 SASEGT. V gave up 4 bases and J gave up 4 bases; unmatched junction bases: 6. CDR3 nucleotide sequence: TGTGCCAGCAGTGCCTCCGGGACAGTCTATGGCTACACCTTC. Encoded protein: CASSASGTVYGYTF.

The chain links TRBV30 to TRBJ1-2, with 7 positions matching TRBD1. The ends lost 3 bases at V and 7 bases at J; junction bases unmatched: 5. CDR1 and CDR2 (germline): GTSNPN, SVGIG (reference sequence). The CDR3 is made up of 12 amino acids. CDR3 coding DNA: TGTGCCTGGAGGACGACAGGGTCTGGCTACACCTTC. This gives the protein CAWRTTGSGYTF.

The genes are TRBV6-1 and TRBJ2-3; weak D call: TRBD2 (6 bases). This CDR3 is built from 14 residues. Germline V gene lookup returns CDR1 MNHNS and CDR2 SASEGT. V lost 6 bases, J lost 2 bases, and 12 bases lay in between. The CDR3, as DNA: TGTGCCAGCAGGGGGGGACTGCACACAGATACGCAGTATTTT. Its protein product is CASRGGLHTDTQYF.

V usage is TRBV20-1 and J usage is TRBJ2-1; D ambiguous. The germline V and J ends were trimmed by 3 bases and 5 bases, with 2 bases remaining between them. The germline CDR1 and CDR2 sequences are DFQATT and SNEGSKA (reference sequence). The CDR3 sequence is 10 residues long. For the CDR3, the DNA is TGCAGTGCTAGCAACAATGAGCAGTTCTTC. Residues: CSASNNEQFF.

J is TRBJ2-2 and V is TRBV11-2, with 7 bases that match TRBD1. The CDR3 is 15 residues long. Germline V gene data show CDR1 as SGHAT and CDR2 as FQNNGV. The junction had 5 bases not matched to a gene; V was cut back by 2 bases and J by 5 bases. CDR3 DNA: TGTGCCAGCAGCTTATTGCAGGGGGAAACCGGGGAGCTGTTTTTT. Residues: CASSLLQGETGELFF.

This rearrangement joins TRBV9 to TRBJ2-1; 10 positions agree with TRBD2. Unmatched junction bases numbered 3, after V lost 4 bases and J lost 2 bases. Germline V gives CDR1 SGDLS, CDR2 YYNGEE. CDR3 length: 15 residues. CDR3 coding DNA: TGTGCCAGCAGCCAAAGCGGGAGGGCCTACAATGAGCAGTTCTTC. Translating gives CASSQSGRAYNEQFF. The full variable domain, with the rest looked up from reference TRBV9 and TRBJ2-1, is DSGVTQTPKHLITATGQRVTLRCSPRSGDLSVYWYQQSLDQGLQFLIQYYNGEERAKGNILERFSAQQFPDLHSELNLSSLELGDSALYFCASSQSGRAYNEQFFGPGTRLTVL.

Here the CDR3 DNA reads TGCAGCGGTGGGACAGATGAAAAACTGTTTTTT. Amino acid sequence: CSGGTDEKLFF. This sequence joins TRBV29-1 and TRBJ1-4; TRBD1 aligns across 7 bases. Germline V gene lookup returns CDR1 SQVTM and CDR2 ANQGSEA. V was pared by 7 bases and J by 6 bases, with 2 bases of the junction left unmatched. The CDR3 spans 11 residues.

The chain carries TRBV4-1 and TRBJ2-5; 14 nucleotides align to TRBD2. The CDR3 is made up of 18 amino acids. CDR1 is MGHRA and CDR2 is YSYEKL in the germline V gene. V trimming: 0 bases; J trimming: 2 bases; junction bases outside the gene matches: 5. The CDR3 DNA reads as TGCGCCAGCAGCCAAGATCGACTAGCGGGAGGGCAACAAGAGACCCAGTACTTC. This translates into CASSQDRLAGGQQETQYF.

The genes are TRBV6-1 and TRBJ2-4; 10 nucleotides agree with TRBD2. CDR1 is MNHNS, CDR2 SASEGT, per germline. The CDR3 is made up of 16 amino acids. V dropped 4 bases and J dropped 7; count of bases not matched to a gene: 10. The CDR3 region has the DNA TGTGCCAGCAGTGCCGGCCTAGCGGGAGTGGGGAACATTCAGTACTTC. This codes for CASSAGLAGVGNIQYF.

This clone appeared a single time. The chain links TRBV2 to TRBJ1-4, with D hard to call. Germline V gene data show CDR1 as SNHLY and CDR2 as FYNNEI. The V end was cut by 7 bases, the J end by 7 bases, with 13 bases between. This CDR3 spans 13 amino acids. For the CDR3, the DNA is TGTGCCAGCACTCGGGTGGATGGTGAAAAACTGTTTTTT. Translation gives CASTRVDGEKLFF.